This TCR beta chain emerged from a study of T cell clonotyping in hematopoietic cell transplantation. Germline-derived CDR1 and CDR2 are MNHEY and SVGAGI. The CDR3 is 13 amino acids. The V and J ends lost 7 bases and 1 base respectively, with 10 bases between them. Using immunoSEQ multiplex PCR, the repertoire was profiled, and TCRdb retains in-frame clones only, with some absent. The table includes about 16,000 clones, roughly 85% detected once. This clone was picked up one time. The receptor comes from a woman aged 40 to 50 in good health. Some clones in this sample may be carry-over from other donors' samples. The sample consisted of peripheral blood mononuclear cells. V is TRBV6-5 and J is TRBJ1-2; D remains ambiguous. CDR3: CASTGTVNYGYTF. CDR3 in DNA: TGTGCCAGCACGGGAACAGTTAACTATGGCTACACCTTC.